The text below deals with one T cell receptor (beta chain). Its matching antigen is unknown. The length of the CDR3 is 17 residues. V was shortened by 2 bases and J by 6 bases, with 19 bases between the two germline ends. Germline V gene data show CDR1 as SGHVS and CDR2 as FQNEAQ. TCRdb fed the reads into MiXCR, producing one record per CDR3 protein. The table records about 160,000 distinct CDR3 sequences, about 15% of them present only once. The sample comes from a study of T cell repertoires in cytomegalovirus infection. Overall study context: Indicated by public TCR beta signatures were CMV infection and matching HLA type. Study-wide results and caveats: CMV carriers with the relevant HLA were identified by cumulative public TCR beta family frequency. HLA-C-restricted TCR beta clonotypes specific for CMV led the ex vivo response.

The sample consisted of CD8+ T cells from PBMCs. The chain uses TRBV7-8 and TRBJ2-2; TRBD2 is a possible D gene (7 bases). This receptor was taken from a human donor in good health (CMV status not recorded). Some clones in this sample may be carry-over from other donors' samples. The CDR3: CASSLRGGGVLSGELFF. CDR3 DNA: TGTGCCAGCAGCTTAAGAGGGGGGGGGGTCCTATCCGGGGAGCTGTTTTTT.